These 19 T cell receptor beta chains were sequenced from one sample in a study of blood T cell repertoires in COVID-19. Repertoires were generated with immunoSEQ multiplex PCR, while TCRdb's copy carries only in-frame clones and drops some. The data hold more than 60,000 clones, with roughly 80% observed a single time. Sequencing used peripheral blood. These TCRs come from a human donor in a cohort sampled during active COVID-19.

The chain employs TRBV7-8 and TRBJ1-2; tentatively, D is TRBD1 (5 bases). The length of the CDR3 is 15 residues. Germline V lookup: CDR1 SGHVS, CDR2 FQNEAQ. V was clipped by 2 bases and J by 5 bases, with 15 bases between them. CDR3 bases: TGTGCCAGCAGCTTATTGATCGGGGGAGCATATGGCTACACCTTC. Amino acid sequence: CASSLLIGGAYGYTF.

This sequence joins TRBV12-5 and TRBJ2-3; 10 nucleotides match TRBD2. Germline trimming cut 4 bases from V and 5 bases from J; bases unmatched to any gene: 9. This CDR3 is built from 16 residues. Per germline, CDR1 LGHNT and CDR2 FRNRAP. The CDR3 spells CASGSMSGGAVDTQYF. Here the CDR3 DNA reads TGTGCTAGTGGTTCCATGAGCGGGGGGGCCGTAGATACGCAGTATTTT.

For the CDR3, the DNA is TGTGCCAGCAGTCTTACAGGGGAATACCAGCCCCAGCATTTT. This gives the protein CASSLTGEYQPQHF. The gene calls are TRBV6-2 or TRBV6-3 and TRBJ1-5; TRBD1 aligns across 7 bases. Germline V gene data show CDR1 as MNHEY and CDR2 as SVGEGT. Trimming cost V 5 bases and J 7 bases; bases outside gene matches: 8. CDR3 length: 14 residues.

The DNA of the CDR3 is TGTGCCAGCAGTTACTCAGGGGCCCTGAACACTGAAGCTTTCTTT. As protein: CASSYSGALNTEAFF. The chain couples TRBV6-6 to TRBJ1-1; D is possibly TRBD1 (5 bases). Germline assignment: CDR1 MNHNY and CDR2 SVGAGI (reference sequence). V was pared by 0 bases and J by 0 bases, with 8 bases between. The CDR3 spans 15 residues.

The V call is TRBV7-9, the J call TRBJ1-1; TRBD1 might be the D (6 bases). CDR3 length: 12 amino acids. Germline CDR1 and CDR2: SEHNR and FQNEAQ (reference sequence). The V end was cut by 6 bases, the J end by 5 bases, with 10 bases between. As DNA, the CDR3 is TGTGCCAGCAGGGACAGAGGAACTGAAGCTTTCTTT. Its protein is CASRDRGTEAFF.

In its sample, this clone was seen a few times. The genes are TRBV3-1 (or the pseudogene TRBV3-2) and TRBJ2-1, with D maybe TRBD2 (7 bases). Between the trimmed V and J ends, which lost 0 bases and 5 bases, there was a span of 11 bases. Per germline, CDR1 LGHDT and CDR2 YNNKEL (reference sequence). This CDR3 is built from 15 residues. The CDR3 is CASSQDPGGHNEQFF. The DNA for the CDR3 is TGTGCCAGCAGCCAAGATCCCGGGGGGCACAATGAGCAGTTCTTC.

The chain combines TRBV5-1 with TRBJ1-6; D may be TRBD1 (5 bases). Trimming removed 4 bases at V and 11 bases at J, with 16 bases between. The CDR3 runs to 14 residues. Per the germline V gene, CDR1 is SGHRS and CDR2 is YFSETQ. CDR3 amino acids: CASSADKRGAPLHF. CDR3 coding DNA: TGCGCCAGCAGCGCTGACAAAAGGGGTGCACCCCTCCACTTT.

The V gene is TRBV4-1, the J gene TRBJ2-1, with D possibly TRBD2 on 6 matching bases. Trimming took off 1 base at V and 2 bases at J, with 12 bases between the two ends. Germline-derived CDR1 and CDR2 are MGHRA and YSYEKL. The CDR3 covers 16 residues. The CDR3 protein is CASSQVWRGTYNEQFF. The CDR3 nucleotides are TGCGCCAGCAGCCAAGTGTGGCGGGGCACCTACAATGAGCAGTTCTTC.

The J gene is TRBJ2-4, the V gene TRBV5-5, with D tentatively TRBD2 (6 bases). Germline assignment: CDR1 SGHKS and CDR2 YYEKEE (reference sequence). The CDR3 has 14 residues. The V gene lost 4 bases and the J gene lost 8 bases, with 16 bases spanning the gap. This CDR3 reads CASSPPGLKDIQYF. The DNA of the CDR3 is TGTGCCAGCAGCCCCCCGGGACTTAAGGACATTCAGTACTTC.

This chain joins TRBV5-1 and TRBJ2-1; D not certain. The germline gives CDR1 SGHRS, CDR2 YFSETQ. V was pared by 4 bases and J by 10 bases, with 15 bases between. This CDR3 comprises 13 residues. CDR3 in amino acids: CASSLGADLEQFF. The CDR3 coding sequence is TGCGCCAGCAGCCTCGGAGCAGACCTCGAGCAGTTCTTC.

The chain has TRBV5-1 and TRBJ2-7; 11 bases agree with TRBD2. The trim removed 4 bases at V and 4 bases at J, leaving 7 bases unmatched. Germline V lookup: CDR1 SGHRS, CDR2 YFSETQ. This CDR3 is 15 amino acids long. This CDR3 reads CASSPETSGGYEQYF. The CDR3 nucleotides read TGCGCCAGCAGCCCGGAAACTAGCGGGGGATACGAGCAGTACTTC.

The chain joins TRBV4-2 to TRBJ2-2, with 8 bases that match TRBD2. The J segment lost 3 bases and the V segment lost 4 bases, leaving 4 bases of the junction unmatched. Per the germline V gene, CDR1 is LGHNA and CDR2 is YNFKEQ. This CDR3 comprises 15 residues. Written as DNA, the CDR3 is TGTGCCAGCAGCCTGGGACTAGACTACACCGGGGAGCTGTTTTTT. Its protein product is CASSLGLDYTGELFF.

The DNA of the CDR3 is TGTGCCAGCAGCAACGGGGGATCTGGAAACACCATATATTTT. Translation: CASSNGGSGNTIYF. The rearrangement uses TRBV6-6 and TRBJ1-3, with D perhaps matching TRBD1 (5 bases). Trimming left V 6 bases short and J 1 base short, with 10 bases between. This CDR3 region has 14 residues. Per germline, CDR1 MNHNY and CDR2 SVGAGI (reference sequence).

The genes are TRBV24-1 and TRBJ2-5; D possibly corresponds to TRBD2 (5 bases). Per the germline V gene, CDR1 is KGHDR and CDR2 is SFDVKD. The CDR3 is 16 residues long. V lost 4 bases, J lost 2 bases, and 16 bases lay in between. The CDR3 sequence is CATSDGIKQSQETQYF. The CDR3 DNA reads as TGTGCCACCAGTGACGGGATAAAACAGAGTCAAGAGACCCAGTACTTC.

This sequence joins TRBV11-2 and TRBJ2-3; D unresolved. Looked up from germline, CDR1 is SGHAT and CDR2 is FQNNGV. This CDR3 has 14 residues. Trimming cost V 5 bases and J 5 bases, with 14 bases left between them. CDR3 loop: CASSLNPAEDTQYF. CDR3 in DNA: TGTGCCAGCAGCCTCAACCCCGCGGAAGATACGCAGTATTTT.

The rearrangement links TRBV6-2 or TRBV6-3 to TRBJ1-1; TRBD1 aligns across 7 bases. Germline V CDR1 and CDR2: MNHEY, SVGEGT. The CDR3 extends over 13 amino acids. After removal of 6 bases from V and 5 bases from J, the junction contained 6 bases not matched to a gene. The CDR3, as DNA: TGTGCCAGCAGCCGACAGGGTGTAACTGAAGCTTTCTTT. Its protein product is CASSRQGVTEAFF.

This clone was seen only a few times. The V gene is TRBV19, the J gene TRBJ2-7; possible D gene TRBD2, 6 bases. Germline V gene lookup returns CDR1 LNHDA and CDR2 SQIVND (reference sequence). With 4 bases removed from V and 5 bases from J, the gap between germline ends came to 18 bases. This CDR3 is 15 amino acids long. CDR3 amino acids: CASSTSGTLAHEQYF. Written as DNA, the CDR3 is TGTGCCAGTAGTACCTCCGGGACTCTGGCCCACGAGCAGTACTTC.

The genes are TRBV11-3 and TRBJ2-5; D remains unclear. Trimming took 1 base from V and 2 from J, leaving 8 bases between them. Germline V gene data show CDR1 as SGHNT and CDR2 as YENEEA. The CDR3 has 14 amino acids. CDR3 coding DNA: TGTGCCAGCAGCTTAGGGTCAGGACAAGAGACCCAGTACTTC. Its translation: CASSLGSGQETQYF.

The J gene is TRBJ1-2, the V gene TRBV29-1, with TRBD1 matching 8 bases. This CDR3 has 15 amino acids. Germline trimming cut 3 bases from V and 7 bases from J; bases unmatched to any gene: 13. CDR1 SQVTM and CDR2 ANQGSEA come from the germline V gene. As DNA, the CDR3 is TGCAGCGTTGACAGGGGGCATTCGACAAGTGGTGGCTACACCTTC. This gives the protein CSVDRGHSTSGGYTF.